These 23 T cell receptor beta chains were sequenced from one sample in a study of cytomegalovirus exposure and HLA in healthy donors. Amplification used 60 Vbeta primers and 13 Jbeta primers. The data were produced by immunoSEQ multiplex PCR, yet TCRdb's version contains in-frame clones alone and is incomplete. The data show roughly 110,000 clones, roughly two thirds seen once. Sequenced material: PBMCs. The receptors come from a woman aged 30 to 39 in good health and CMV-seronegative.

The CDR3 region has the DNA TGTGCCAGCTCACCAGGCATACAGGGGATTGAGAACACTGAAGCTTTCTTT. Translating gives CASSPGIQGIENTEAFF. The V gene is TRBV18, the J gene TRBJ1-1; 7 bases map to TRBD1. With V trimmed by 2 bases and J by 1 base, 10 bases remained unmatched. The germline CDR1 and CDR2 sequences are KGHSH and LQKENI. CDR3 length: 17 amino acids.

The chain recombines TRBV14 with TRBJ2-7; D unclear. There are 16 residues in the CDR3. Germline values: CDR1 SGHDN, CDR2 FVKESK. V was pared by 4 bases and J by 2 bases, with 18 bases between. The CDR3 loop is CASSPEGWFRTYEQYF. DNA for the CDR3: TGTGCCAGCAGCCCTGAAGGTTGGTTCAGGACCTACGAGCAGTACTTC.

This chain uses TRBV9 with TRBJ1-2, with 7 bases matching TRBD1. The germline CDR1 and CDR2 sequences are SGDLS and YYNGEE. Trimming removed 4 bases from V and 6 bases from J; junction bases left unmatched: 9. CDR3 size: 14 residues. The CDR3 sequence is CASSPPDRLNGYTF. The CDR3 DNA sequence: TGTGCCAGCAGCCCCCCGGACAGGCTTAATGGCTACACCTTC.

The rearrangement links TRBV5-4 to TRBJ2-7; tentative D call: TRBD2 (9 bases). Germline-derived CDR1 and CDR2 are SGHNT and YYREEE (reference sequence). The CDR3 spans 14 residues. The ends were cut back, 3 bases at V and 6 bases at J, with 16 bases in the middle. CDR3 protein: CASSWTGREGEQYF. CDR3 DNA: TGTGCCAGCAGCTGGACAGGGCGGGAGGGCGAGCAGTACTTC. Looking up the rest from reference TRBV5-4 and TRBJ2-7 gives the full variable domain: ETGVTQSPTHLIKTRGQQVTLRCSSQSGHNTVSWYQQALGQGPQFIFQYYREEENGRGNFPPRFSGLQFPNYSSELNVNALELDDSALYLCASSWTGREGEQYFGPGTRLTVT.

This clone turned up a few times. This rearrangement joins TRBV7-6 to TRBJ2-3; 8 nucleotides align to TRBD2. CDR1 and CDR2 from the germline V gene are SGHVS and FNYEAQ. V gave up 2 bases and J gave up 2 bases; unmatched junction bases: 9. This CDR3 has 17 amino acids. The CDR3 spells CASSLNSGSYITDTQYF. In nucleotides, the CDR3 is TGTGCCAGCAGCTTAAACAGCGGGAGTTATATCACAGATACGCAGTATTTT.

This chain joins TRBV2 and TRBJ2-2; the match to TRBD1 covers 8 bases. This CDR3 has 15 residues. Germline assignment: CDR1 SNHLY and CDR2 FYNNEI. With 5 bases clipped from V and 3 bases from J, the junction kept 5 bases outside the gene matches. The CDR3 here is CASSPGQGDTGELFF. In DNA, the CDR3 is TGTGCCAGCAGTCCCGGACAGGGAGACACCGGGGAGCTGTTTTTT.

V and J are TRBV27 and TRBJ2-1; 8 nucleotides match TRBD2. Germline CDR1 is MNHEY and CDR2 is SMNVEV (reference sequence). This CDR3 region has 15 residues. With V trimmed by 3 bases and J by 7 bases, 8 bases remained unmatched. CDR3 nucleotides: TGTGCCAGCAGTTTCACAAGCGGGAGCGGGAATGAGCAGTTCTTC. Protein product: CASSFTSGSGNEQFF.

The rearrangement uses TRBV5-1 and TRBJ1-2; 12 positions agree with TRBD1. CDR1 is SGHRS, CDR2 YFSETQ, per germline. J was trimmed by 4 bases and V by 0 bases; bases with no gene match: 7. This CDR3 is 17 amino acids long. The chain's CDR3 is CASSLAGTGGSGYGYTF. CDR3 DNA sequence: TGCGCCAGCAGCTTGGCCGGGACAGGGGGCTCGGGCTATGGCTACACCTTC.

The gene calls are TRBV7-3 and TRBJ2-1; 11 nucleotides line up with TRBD2. Germline V gene data show CDR1 as SGHTA and CDR2 as FQGTGA. The ends lost 5 bases at V and 4 bases at J; junction bases unmatched: 7. This CDR3 has 16 amino acids. In nucleotides, the CDR3 is TGTGCCAGCAGCAAACTAGCGGGAGTCGGTTACAATGAGCAGTTCTTC. It codes for CASSKLAGVGYNEQFF.

This chain joins TRBV5-1 and TRBJ2-1; D not certain. The V gene's germline CDR1 is SGHRS and CDR2 YFSETQ. CDR3 size: 14 residues. V shed 5 bases and J shed 2 bases, with 11 bases lying between them. For the CDR3, the DNA is TGCGCCAGCAGTCAGGCCGAGACCTACAATGAGCAGTTCTTC. Amino acid sequence: CASSQAETYNEQFF. Full variable domain (outside the CDR3, taken from reference TRBV5-1 and TRBJ2-1): KAGVTQTPRYLIKTRGQQVTLSCSPISGHRSVSWYQQTPGQGLQFLFEYFSETQRNKGNFPGRFSGRQFSNSRSEMNVSTLELGDSALYLCASSQAETYNEQFFGPGTRLTVL.

The DNA for the CDR3 is TGTGCCAGCAGTGAATTGGGACAGGGGGCGGGAGAGACCCAGTACTTC. It translates to CASSELGQGAGETQYF. The chain employs TRBV25-1 and TRBJ2-5; 12 positions agree with TRBD1. V shed 1 base and J 4 bases; nucleotides not matched to a gene: 4. CDR1 MGHDK and CDR2 SYGVNS come from the germline V gene. CDR3 length: 16 amino acids.

The V call is TRBV5-1, the J call TRBJ2-1, with D possibly TRBD2 on 6 matching bases. The CDR3 runs to 15 residues. Per germline, CDR1 SGHRS and CDR2 YFSETQ. V shed 4 bases and J shed 4 bases, with 15 bases lying between them. The CDR3 loop reads CASSETSLGYNEQFF. The CDR3 nucleotides read TGCGCCAGCAGCGAGACTAGTTTAGGGTACAATGAGCAGTTCTTC. Full variable domain (remainder filled in from reference TRBV5-1 and TRBJ2-1): KAGVTQTPRYLIKTRGQQVTLSCSPISGHRSVSWYQQTPGQGLQFLFEYFSETQRNKGNFPGRFSGRQFSNSRSEMNVSTLELGDSALYLCASSETSLGYNEQFFGPGTRLTVL.

The CDR3 DNA sequence: TGTGCCTGGAGTGTACAGGGGAGGAACTATGGCTACACCTTC. Encoded protein: CAWSVQGRNYGYTF. The chain carries TRBV30 and TRBJ1-2; 7 bases are shared with TRBD1. Germline V gives CDR1 GTSNPN, CDR2 SVGIG (reference sequence). This CDR3 is built from 14 residues. J gave up 2 bases and V 0 bases, and 3 bases lay outside the gene matches.

This clone was seen more than once but under ten times. The CDR3 is CASSFDRGEQYF. The DNA for the CDR3 is TGCGCCAGCAGCTTTGACAGGGGCGAGCAGTACTTC. V usage is TRBV5-1 and J usage is TRBJ2-7, with TRBD1 matching over 8 bases. From germline, CDR1 is SGHRS and CDR2 YFSETQ. Unmatched junction bases numbered 1, after V lost 2 bases and J lost 6 bases. This CDR3 contains 12 residues.

This clone was observed a handful of times. The V call is TRBV5-1, the J call TRBJ2-3; the match to TRBD1 covers 10 bases. With 3 bases clipped from V and 4 bases from J, the junction kept 8 bases outside the gene matches. CDR3 length: 16 amino acids. Germline V gene data show CDR1 as SGHRS and CDR2 as YFSETQ. The CDR3 reads CASSSSGTGAADTQYF. DNA of the CDR3: TGCGCCAGCAGCTCATCCGGGACAGGGGCCGCAGATACGCAGTATTTT.

The chain has TRBV4-3 and TRBJ2-2; 11 bases map to TRBD1. With V trimmed by 0 bases and J by 3 bases, 18 bases remained unmatched. Germline lookup yields CDR1 LGHNA and CDR2 YSLEER. This CDR3 is 22 amino acids long. The DNA of the CDR3 is TGCGCCAGCAGCCAAGATAATTTTCCCATTTCGTTGGGACAGGGGGACACCGGGGAGCTGTTTTTT. As protein: CASSQDNFPISLGQGDTGELFF.

In this sample, this clone turned up a few times. The chain combines TRBV6-5 with TRBJ2-7; TRBD2 matches at 9 bases. The CDR3 has 16 amino acids. The ends lost 2 bases at V and 7 bases at J; junction bases unmatched: 12. In germline, CDR1 is MNHEY, CDR2 SVGAGI. This chain's CDR3 is CASSYGAAGGPKEQYF. The CDR3 DNA follows: TGTGCCAGCAGTTACGGCGCAGCGGGAGGCCCTAAGGAGCAGTACTTC.

The CDR3 bases are TGTGCCTGGAGTGGACTCGGAAAGGACAGCCCCTATGGCTACACCTTC. Its protein is CAWSGLGKDSPYGYTF. The chain employs TRBV30 and TRBJ1-2, with D tentatively TRBD1 (6 bases). This CDR3 spans 16 amino acids. Between the trimmed V and J ends, which lost 1 base and 4 bases, there was a span of 19 bases. Germline CDR1 and CDR2: GTSNPN and SVGIG (reference sequence).

The chain recombines TRBV27 with TRBJ1-1, with 8 bases that match TRBD1. The junction had 6 bases not matched to a gene; V was cut back by 5 bases and J by 4 bases. Germline V lookup: CDR1 MNHEY, CDR2 SMNVEV (reference sequence). The CDR3 is made up of 14 amino acids. In DNA, the CDR3 is TGTGCCAGCAGTGATTTTACAGGGGGCACTGAAGCTTTCTTT. Translated: CASSDFTGGTEAFF.

The rearrangement joins TRBV5-6 to TRBJ2-3; 7 bases are a match to TRBD2. Germline loops: CDR1 SGHDT, CDR2 YYEEEE. V lost 2 bases and J lost 5; bases outside the gene matches: 8. The CDR3 contains 15 residues. The CDR3 DNA reads as TGTGCCAGCAGCTTTGATGCGGGAGAGGAAGATACGCAGTATTTT. Translation gives CASSFDAGEEDTQYF.

The chain couples TRBV4-1 to TRBJ2-3; D is possibly TRBD1 (5 bases). The CDR3 extends over 20 amino acids. The V end lost 2 bases, the J end lost 0 bases, and 24 bases lay between the germline ends. Germline CDR1 and CDR2: MGHRA and YSYEKL. The CDR3 DNA is TGCGCCAGCAGCCAAAAAATTTCAGGGCCGACCCTGGGGAGCACAGATACGCAGTATTTT. Translation: CASSQKISGPTLGSTDTQYF.

The rearrangement uses TRBV7-9 and TRBJ2-1; 7 bases align to TRBD1. CDR1 SEHNR and CDR2 FQNEAQ come from the germline V gene (reference sequence). Trimming cost V 5 bases and J 5 bases; bases outside gene matches: 12. This CDR3 region has 16 residues. CDR3 sequence reads: CASSLGKGGVDNEQFF. CDR3 sequence (DNA): TGTGCCAGCAGCCTAGGGAAAGGGGGCGTCGACAATGAGCAGTTCTTC.

With regard to this clone: Additional DNA sequences in this sample encode the identical CDR3. The chain combines TRBV19 with TRBJ1-3; D ambiguous. V gave up 6 bases and J gave up 0 bases, with 9 bases separating them. The CDR3 sequence is 14 residues long. Germline CDR1 LNHDA, CDR2 SQIVND (reference sequence). The CDR3 is CASSRGSSGNTIYF. DNA of the CDR3: TGTGCCAGTAGCCGAGGCAGCTCTGGAAACACCATATATTTT.